This is a list of T cell receptor beta chains from one sample in a study of CD8 T cells in ankylosing spondylitis. TCRdb called the 5' RACE reads again in MiXCR, with one record for every CDR3 protein. This table has 200,000 to 250,000 distinct CDR3 sequences, around 17% appearing once. The sample taken for sequencing was blood, either unsorted or a sorted T cell fraction (not recorded which). The receptors stem from a male donor with ankylosing spondylitis. Each CDR3 is given with its conserved first and last residue. A D gene is named only where the DNA matches it firmly. Not all rows give a size; the values are once, few, many and, for expanded clones, a class.

abundance	v_gene	d_gene	j_gene	CDR3aa	CDR3nt
-	TRBV10-2	-	TRBJ2-6	CASGAGGANVLTF	TGCGCCAGCGGGGCAGGTGGGGCCAACGTCCTGACTTTC
few	TRBV11-1	-	TRBJ2-6	CASSLESFSWGGSGANVLTF	TGTGCCAGCAGCTTAGAGAGTTTTTCGTGGGGAGGCTCTGGGGCCAACGTCCTGACTTTC
-	TRBV5-6	-	TRBJ1-1	CASSPRWGPNTEAFF	TGTGCCAGCAGCCCCAGATGGGGGCCGAACACTGAAGCTTTCTTT
-	TRBV7-6	-	TRBJ1-6	CASSLAGNSPLHF	TGTGCCAGCAGCTTAGCGGGCAATTCACCCCTCCACTTT
few	TRBV7-9	TRBD2	TRBJ2-1	CASSLVNPSGRGNEQFF	TGTGCCAGCAGCTTAGTAAACCCTAGCGGGAGGGGCAATGAGCAGTTCTTC
many	TRBV19	-	TRBJ1-5	CASSPEAGSNQPQHF	TGTGCCAGTAGTCCCGAGGCAGGAAGCAATCAGCCCCAGCATTTT
few	TRBV29-1	-	TRBJ2-2	CSAVSGNTGELFF	TGCAGCGCTGTTAGCGGAAACACCGGGGAGCTGTTTTTT
few	TRBV5-1	-	TRBJ2-5	CASSFRDYQETQYF	TGCGCCAGCAGCTTCCGGGACTACCAAGAGACCCAGTACTTC
-	TRBV4-2	-	TRBJ2-5	CASSLGTSPEETQYF	TGTGCCAGCAGCCTCGGGACTTCGCCCGAAGAGACCCAGTACTTC
once	TRBV5-1	-	TRBJ1-2	CASSLEGPSLDGYTF	TGCGCCAGCAGCTTGGAGGGACCGTCATTAGATGGCTACACCTTC
few	TRBV7-9	-	TRBJ1-2	CASSTSTGNYGYTF	TGTGCCAGCAGCACTTCGACTGGAAACTATGGCTACACCTTC
few	TRBV4-1	-	TRBJ2-3	CASSQEEGAGDTQYF	TGCGCCAGCAGCCAAGAGGAGGGGGCAGGGGATACGCAGTATTTT
few	TRBV10-3	-	TRBJ1-3	CAIRPQSSGNTIYF	TGTGCCATCAGGCCACAAAGCTCTGGAAACACCATATATTTT
few	TRBV9	-	TRBJ2-4	CASSTPGNIQYF	TGTGCCAGCAGCACCCCAGGGAACATTCAGTACTTC
few	TRBV30	TRBD1	TRBJ2-7	CAWAIGQGAPPYEQYF	TGTGCCTGGGCCATCGGGCAGGGGGCCCCTCCCTACGAGCAGTACTTC
-	TRBV6-1	-	TRBJ1-6	CASSPHQGTNSPLHF	TGTGCCAGCAGCCCCCATCAGGGGACTAATTCACCCCTCCACTTT
-	TRBV7-6	TRBD2	TRBJ2-2	CASSLDPPQTSGGLTGELFF	TGTGCCAGCAGCTTAGATCCCCCACAGACTAGCGGGGGGTTAACCGGGGAGCTGTTTTTT
few	TRBV6-1	-	TRBJ1-1	CASSSRLGWTEAFF	TGTGCCAGCAGCTCAAGGCTCGGTTGGACTGAAGCTTTCTTT
many	TRBV12-3/TRBV12-4	-	TRBJ1-4	CASSSSLGRGNEKLFF	TGTGCCAGCAGTTCCTCTTTGGGACGGGGTAATGAAAAACTGTTTTTT
few	TRBV5-6	-	TRBJ2-7	CASWASDSYEQYF	TGTGCCAGCTGGGCTAGCGACTCCTACGAGCAGTACTTC
-	TRBV5-1	TRBD2	TRBJ2-1	CASSWGLAESSYNEQFF	TGCGCCAGCAGCTGGGGACTAGCGGAGAGCTCCTACAATGAGCAGTTCTTC
-	TRBV6-5	TRBD1	TRBJ1-1	CASSYTGTGRAEAFF	TGTGCCAGCAGTTATACCGGGACAGGACGTGCTGAAGCTTTCTTT
-	TRBV5-1	-	TRBJ2-7	CASSFPGRGTYEQYF	TGCGCCAGCAGCTTTCCGGGAAGAGGGACCTACGAGCAGTACTTC
-	TRBV20-1	TRBD1	TRBJ1-1	CSARAPQGLNTEAFF	TGCAGTGCTAGAGCCCCACAGGGGTTGAACACTGAAGCTTTCTTT
-	TRBV19	-	TRBJ1-5	CASSIPDFLSNQPQHF	TGTGCCAGTAGTATTCCGGACTTTCTTAGCAATCAGCCCCAGCATTTT
-	TRBV12-3/TRBV12-4	-	TRBJ2-2	CASSPSSVTGELFF	TGTGCCAGCAGTCCTTCTAGTGTCACCGGGGAGCTGTTTTTT
-	TRBV5-5	TRBD2	TRBJ2-1	CASSNGGGTRLNNEQFF	TGTGCCAGCAGCAACGGCGGGGGGACAAGACTCAACAATGAGCAGTTCTTC
few	TRBV4-1	-	TRBJ1-5	CASSPKGQGGGQPQHF	TGCGCCAGCAGTCCTAAGGGGCAGGGTGGGGGTCAGCCCCAGCATTTT
many	TRBV2	-	TRBJ2-2	CATDTGLHTGELFF	TGTGCCACAGATACAGGGCTTCACACCGGGGAGCTGTTTTTT
few	TRBV12-3/TRBV12-4	TRBD2	TRBJ2-2	CASSPLTSGVNTGELFF	TGTGCCAGCAGTCCCCTGACTAGCGGGGTTAACACCGGGGAGCTGTTTTTT
once	TRBV7-8	-	TRBJ1-1	CASSTDSGSGTEAFF	TGTGCCAGCAGCACAGATTCAGGGTCTGGGACTGAAGCTTTCTTT
-	TRBV9	TRBD1	TRBJ2-3	CASSAQDRAPRDTQYF	TGTGCCAGCAGCGCCCAGGACAGGGCCCCAAGAGATACGCAGTATTTT
-	TRBV12-3/TRBV12-4	TRBD2	TRBJ2-5	CASSQLAGGSVETQYF	TGTGCCAGCAGCCAACTAGCGGGGGGCTCCGTGGAGACCCAGTACTTC
few	TRBV5-4	-	TRBJ2-7	CASSPLGSHEQYF	TGTGCCAGCAGCCCCCTGGGGTCCCACGAGCAGTACTTC
-	TRBV5-6	TRBD1	TRBJ2-3	CASSFGQGADTQYF	TGTGCCAGCAGCTTCGGACAGGGCGCAGATACGCAGTATTTT
many	TRBV5-4	TRBD2	TRBJ2-7	CASSYAGGPSDEQYF	TGTGCCAGCAGCTATGCGGGAGGGCCCTCGGACGAGCAGTACTTC
few	TRBV20-1	-	TRBJ2-1	CSARDRSWPYNEQFF	TGCAGTGCTAGAGACCGGAGTTGGCCCTACAATGAGCAGTTCTTC
few	TRBV5-6	-	TRBJ2-1	CASSSIVNEQFF	TGTGCCAGCAGCTCCATTGTCAATGAGCAGTTCTTC
few	TRBV12-3/TRBV12-4	-	TRBJ2-3	CASSLSLDFADTQYF	TGTGCCAGCAGTTTATCACTTGATTTTGCAGATACGCAGTATTTT
-	TRBV29-1	-	TRBJ1-2	CSVGGGYGYTF	TGCAGCGTTGGTGGCGGCTATGGCTACACCTTC
many	TRBV20-1	-	TRBJ1-2	CSARDLDRGAIIYGYTF	TGCAGTGCTAGAGATTTAGACCGGGGGGCGATAATCTATGGCTACACCTTC
-	TRBV27	-	TRBJ1-1	CASSQRGVNTEAFF	TGTGCCAGCAGCCAGAGAGGAGTGAACACTGAAGCTTTCTTT
few	TRBV4-3	-	TRBJ2-1	CASSQDRGLYWNEQFF	TGCGCCAGCAGCCAAGATCGTGGTCTGTATTGGAATGAGCAGTTCTTC
-	TRBV6-5	-	TRBJ2-2	CASSYSAVGELFF	TGTGCCAGCAGTTACTCGGCAGTCGGGGAGCTGTTTTTT
few	TRBV28	-	TRBJ2-3	CASSSTGTDTQYF	TGTGCCAGCAGTTCGACCGGGACAGATACGCAGTATTTT
-	TRBV20-1	-	TRBJ1-1	CSAKSQGDTEAFF	TGCAGTGCTAAATCACAGGGAGACACTGAAGCTTTCTTT
-	TRBV6-5	-	TRBJ2-1	CASSYGPPAGYEQFF	TGTGCCAGCAGTTACGGGCCGCCCGCGGGGTATGAGCAGTTCTTC
-	TRBV19	-	TRBJ2-7	CASSIFGGDYEQYF	TGTGCCAGTAGTATATTTGGCGGAGACTACGAGCAGTACTTC
-	TRBV4-1	TRBD2	TRBJ2-7	CASSQGGTSGTYEQYF	TGCGCCAGCAGCCAAGGAGGGACTAGCGGGACCTACGAGCAGTACTTC
few	TRBV13	-	TRBJ1-2	CASSLVAGASFGYTF	TGTGCCAGCAGCTTAGTGGCAGGGGCAAGTTTTGGCTACACCTTC
few	TRBV12-3/TRBV12-4	-	TRBJ1-2	CASSLFEGNYGYTF	TGTGCCAGCAGTTTGTTTGAGGGCAACTATGGCTACACCTTC
many	TRBV11-2	TRBD2	TRBJ2-1	CASSSGEGASWNEQFF	TGTGCCAGCAGCTCGGGGGAGGGAGCTAGCTGGAATGAGCAGTTCTTC